The 2 T cell receptor beta chains in this list originate from one sample, sequenced in a study of human T cells and chemical hapten exposure. Via MiXCR, TCRdb re-called the RACE reads, giving one row per CDR3 protein. The sample lists roughly 260,000 distinct CDR3 sequences, about 9% seen once, with over 2% in the top ten. Time point here: pre-sensitization, week 0. Treatment reported: therapeutic diphenylcyclopropenone sensitization with weekly scalp DPC. The sample was whole blood, taken in connection with sensitization to the hapten diphenylcyclopropenone (DPC). The origin of the receptors is a woman between 40 and 55 years old with alopecia areata. Some clones in this sample may be carry-over from other donors' samples.

This clonotype was counted many times. The genes are TRBV24-1 and TRBJ2-1; TRBD2 is a possible D gene (7 bases). The germline V gene has CDR1 KGHDR and CDR2 SFDVKD. This CDR3 is 14 amino acids long. The V and J ends lost 9 bases and 7 bases respectively, with 18 bases between them. Written as DNA, the CDR3 is TGTGCCACCGACGGAAGGGGGGAGGGGAATGAGCAGTTCTTC. This codes for CATDGRGEGNEQFF.

This clonotype has just a few counts. The rearrangement links TRBV7-3 to TRBJ2-1; D is perhaps TRBD1 or TRBD2 (6 bases each). Trimming stripped 0 bases from V and 6 bases from J, with 12 bases between. This CDR3 is built from 15 residues. Germline V CDR1 and CDR2: SGHTA, FQGTGA. This CDR3 is CASSLTGGGSNEQFF. The CDR3 nucleotides read TGTGCCAGCAGCTTAACGGGGGGCGGTTCCAATGAGCAGTTCTTC.